This note documents a single TCR beta chain sequence. The sample originates from a study of blood T cell repertoires in COVID-19. Germline values: CDR1 LNHDA, CDR2 SQIVND (reference sequence). The CDR3 is 15 amino acids. V lost 3 bases and J lost 6, with 14 bases in between. Only in-frame clones appear in the TCRdb table, and some are missing; sequencing was by immunoSEQ multiplex PCR. This sample has about 360,000 clones, with about 90% found just once. Participant-given clinical history determined each cohort assignment. V usage is TRBV19 and J usage is TRBJ2-2; maybe TRBD2 (6 bases). Material for sequencing was PBMCs or T cells enriched from blood (not recorded which). The receptor's source is a middle-aged man in a cohort exposed to, infected with or recovered from COVID-19 (not recorded which). CDR3 in amino acids: CASSIGTSFAGELFF. CDR3 nucleotide sequence: TGTGCCAGTAGTATCGGAACTAGCTTTGCCGGGGAGCTGTTTTTT.